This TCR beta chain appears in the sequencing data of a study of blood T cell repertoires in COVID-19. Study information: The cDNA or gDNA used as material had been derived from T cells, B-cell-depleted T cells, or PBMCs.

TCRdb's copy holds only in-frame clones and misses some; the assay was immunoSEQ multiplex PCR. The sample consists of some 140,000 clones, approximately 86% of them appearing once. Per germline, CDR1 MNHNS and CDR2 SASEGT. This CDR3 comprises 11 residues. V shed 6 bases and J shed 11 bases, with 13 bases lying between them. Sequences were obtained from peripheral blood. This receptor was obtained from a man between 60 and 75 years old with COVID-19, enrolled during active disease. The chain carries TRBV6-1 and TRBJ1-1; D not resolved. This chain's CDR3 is CASRLDGGAFF. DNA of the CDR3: TGTGCCAGCAGACTGGACGGAGGGGCTTTCTTT.